Included here is one T cell receptor beta chain sequence, with context. The antigen is undetermined. This entry belongs to a study of blood T cells in healthy people across ages. The CDR3 totals 15 residues. Germline V gene sequence: CDR1 SGHTA, CDR2 FQGTGA. With 4 bases clipped from V and 5 bases from J, the junction kept 5 bases outside the gene matches. Regarding the study as a whole: It was the long-lived donors that had more naive CD4+ cells and higher diversity than aged donors.

The authors ran a second PCR of 7 to 11 cycles using a sample-barcoded 5' primer and a J-beta primer mix. TCRdb re-derived calls from the 5' RACE reads in MiXCR, one entry per CDR3 protein. The data show roughly 830,000 distinct CDR3 sequences, with 62% seen just once and about 30% held by the top ten. This clonotype was sampled from a young man in good health. Sequenced: blood. This chain connects TRBV7-3 to TRBJ2-2; 9 bases are shared with TRBD1. CDR3 coding DNA: TGTGCCAGCAGCTGGGGACAGGGTGAGACCGGGGAGCTGTTTTTT. Protein sequence: CASSWGQGETGELFF. The whole variable domain, remainder taken from reference TRBV7-3 and TRBJ2-2, is GAGVSQTPSNKVTEKGKYVELRCDPISGHTALYWYRQSLGQGPEFLIYFQGTGAADDSGLPNDRFFAVRPEGSVSTLKIQRTERGDSAVYLCASSWGQGETGELFFGEGSRLTVL.